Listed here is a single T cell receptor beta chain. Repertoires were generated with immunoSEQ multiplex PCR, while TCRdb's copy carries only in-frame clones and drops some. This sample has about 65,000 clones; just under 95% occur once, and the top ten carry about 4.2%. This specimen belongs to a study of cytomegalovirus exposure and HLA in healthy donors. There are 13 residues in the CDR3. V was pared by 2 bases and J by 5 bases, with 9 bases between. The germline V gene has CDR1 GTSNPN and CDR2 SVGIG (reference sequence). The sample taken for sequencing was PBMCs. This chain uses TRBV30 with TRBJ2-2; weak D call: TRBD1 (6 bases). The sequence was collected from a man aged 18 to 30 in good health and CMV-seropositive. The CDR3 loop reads CAWSSGATGELFF. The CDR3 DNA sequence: TGTGCCTGGAGTTCAGGGGCGACCGGGGAGCTGTTTTTT. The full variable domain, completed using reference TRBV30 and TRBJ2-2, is SQTIHQWPATLVQPVGSPLSLECTVEGTSNPNLYWYRQAAGRGLQLLFYSVGIGQISSEVPQNLSASRPQDRQFILSSKKLLLSDSGFYLCAWSSGATGELFFGEGSRLTVL.